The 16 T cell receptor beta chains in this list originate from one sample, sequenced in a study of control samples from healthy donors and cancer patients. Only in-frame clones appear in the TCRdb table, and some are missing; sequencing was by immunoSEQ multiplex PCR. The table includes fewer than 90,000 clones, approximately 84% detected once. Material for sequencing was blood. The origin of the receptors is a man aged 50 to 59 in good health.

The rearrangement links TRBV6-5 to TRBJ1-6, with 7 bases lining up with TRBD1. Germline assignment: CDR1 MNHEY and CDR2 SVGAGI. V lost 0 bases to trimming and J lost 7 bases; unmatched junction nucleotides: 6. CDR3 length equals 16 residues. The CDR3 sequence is CASSYSPQGDNSPLHF. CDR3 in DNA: TGTGCCAGCAGTTACTCTCCCCAGGGGGACAATTCACCCCTCCACTTT.

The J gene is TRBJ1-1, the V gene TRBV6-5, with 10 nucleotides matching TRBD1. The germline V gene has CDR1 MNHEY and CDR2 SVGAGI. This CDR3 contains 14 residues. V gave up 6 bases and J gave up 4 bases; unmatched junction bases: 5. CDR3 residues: CASRAGTGATEAFF. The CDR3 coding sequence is TGTGCCAGCAGGGCCGGGACAGGGGCCACTGAAGCTTTCTTT.

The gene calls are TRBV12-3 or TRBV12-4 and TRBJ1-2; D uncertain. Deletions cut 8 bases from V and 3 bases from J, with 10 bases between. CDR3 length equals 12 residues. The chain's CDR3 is CASQRHHYGYTF. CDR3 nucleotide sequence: TGTGCCAGCCAAAGACACCACTATGGCTACACCTTC.

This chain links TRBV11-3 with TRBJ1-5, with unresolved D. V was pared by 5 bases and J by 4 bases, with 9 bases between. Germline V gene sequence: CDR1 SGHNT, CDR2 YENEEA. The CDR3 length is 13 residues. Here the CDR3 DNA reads TGTGCCAGCAGCCCTTCCCAGAATCAGCCCCAGCATTTT. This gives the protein CASSPSQNQPQHF.

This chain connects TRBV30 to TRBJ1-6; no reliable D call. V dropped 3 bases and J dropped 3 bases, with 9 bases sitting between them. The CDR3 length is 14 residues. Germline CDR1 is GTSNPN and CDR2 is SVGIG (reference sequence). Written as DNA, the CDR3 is TGTGCCTGGAGGGGGTCACTCTATAATTCACCCCTCCACTTT. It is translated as CAWRGSLYNSPLHF.

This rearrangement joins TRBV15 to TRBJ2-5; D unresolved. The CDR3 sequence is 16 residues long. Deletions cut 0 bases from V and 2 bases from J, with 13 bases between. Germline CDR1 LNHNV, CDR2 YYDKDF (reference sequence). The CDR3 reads CATSREYGLPQETQYF. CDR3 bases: TGTGCCACCAGCAGAGAGTATGGGCTGCCGCAAGAGACCCAGTACTTC. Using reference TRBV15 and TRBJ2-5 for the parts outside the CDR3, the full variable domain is DAMVIQNPRYQVTQFGKPVTLSCSQTLNHNVMYWYQQKSSQAPKLLFHYYDKDFNNEADTPDNFQSRRPNTSFCFLDIRSPGLGDTAMYLCATSREYGLPQETQYFGPGTRLLVL.

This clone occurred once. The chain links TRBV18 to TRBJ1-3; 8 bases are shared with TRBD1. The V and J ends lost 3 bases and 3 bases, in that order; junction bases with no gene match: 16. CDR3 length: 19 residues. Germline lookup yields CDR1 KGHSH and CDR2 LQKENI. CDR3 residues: CASSPRNSDRAIGGNTIYF. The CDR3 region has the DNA TGTGCCAGCTCACCGCGGAACTCGGACAGGGCGATAGGTGGAAACACCATATATTTT.

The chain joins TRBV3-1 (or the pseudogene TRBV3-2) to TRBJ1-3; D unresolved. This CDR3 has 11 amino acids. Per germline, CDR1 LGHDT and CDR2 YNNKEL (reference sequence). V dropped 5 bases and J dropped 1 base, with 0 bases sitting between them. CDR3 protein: CASSSGNTIYF. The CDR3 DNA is TGTGCCAGCAGCTCTGGAAACACCATATATTTT.

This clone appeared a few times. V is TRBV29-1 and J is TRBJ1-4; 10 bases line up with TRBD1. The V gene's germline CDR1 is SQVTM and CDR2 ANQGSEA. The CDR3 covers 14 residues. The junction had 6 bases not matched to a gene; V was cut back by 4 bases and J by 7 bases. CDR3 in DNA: TGCAGCGTTGTATGGACAGGGGGAGGTGAAAAACTGTTTTTT. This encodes CSVVWTGGGEKLFF.

CDR3 sequence: CASSSSGWYEQYF. CDR3 coding DNA: TGTGCCAGCAGTTCCAGCGGGTGGTACGAGCAGTACTTC. The chain couples TRBV28 to TRBJ2-7, with TRBD2 as a possible D gene (6 bases). The germline V and J ends were trimmed by 4 bases and 4 bases, with 11 bases remaining between them. Germline CDR1 and CDR2: MDHEN and SYDVKM. The length of the CDR3 is 13 residues.

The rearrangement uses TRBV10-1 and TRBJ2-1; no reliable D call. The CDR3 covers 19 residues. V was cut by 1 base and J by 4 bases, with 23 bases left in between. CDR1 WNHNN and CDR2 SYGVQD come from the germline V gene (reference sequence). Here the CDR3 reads CASSEFQARGRSVYNEQFF. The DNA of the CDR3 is TGCGCCAGCAGTGAGTTTCAAGCGAGAGGCCGATCCGTATACAATGAGCAGTTCTTC.

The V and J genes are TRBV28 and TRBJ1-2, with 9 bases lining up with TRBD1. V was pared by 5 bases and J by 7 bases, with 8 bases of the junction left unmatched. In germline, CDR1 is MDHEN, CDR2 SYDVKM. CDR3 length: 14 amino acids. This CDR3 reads CASSLPGQGAGYTF. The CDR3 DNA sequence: TGTGCCAGCAGTCTCCCGGGACAGGGCGCTGGCTACACCTTC.

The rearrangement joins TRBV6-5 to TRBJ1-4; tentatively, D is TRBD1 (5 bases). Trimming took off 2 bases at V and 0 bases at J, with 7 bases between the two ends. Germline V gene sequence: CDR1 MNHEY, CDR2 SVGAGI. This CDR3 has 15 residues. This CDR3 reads CASSYGGSTNEKLFF. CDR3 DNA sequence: TGTGCCAGCAGTTACGGGGGGTCAACTAATGAAAAACTGTTTTTT.

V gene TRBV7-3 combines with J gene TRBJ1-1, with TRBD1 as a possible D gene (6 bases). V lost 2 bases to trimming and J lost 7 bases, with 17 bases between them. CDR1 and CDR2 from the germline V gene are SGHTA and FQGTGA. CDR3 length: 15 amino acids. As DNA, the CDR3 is TGTGCCAGCAGCTTATTCAGGGGAGAACTTAGTGAAGCTTTCTTT. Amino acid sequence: CASSLFRGELSEAFF.

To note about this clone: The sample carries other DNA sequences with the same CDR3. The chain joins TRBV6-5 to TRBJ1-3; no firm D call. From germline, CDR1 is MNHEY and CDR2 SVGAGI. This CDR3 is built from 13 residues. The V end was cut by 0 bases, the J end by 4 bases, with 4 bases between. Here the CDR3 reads CASSYSGGNTIYF. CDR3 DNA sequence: TGTGCCAGCAGTTACTCGGGGGGAAACACCATATATTTT.

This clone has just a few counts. The CDR3 spells CASSLVPRGDLYDEQYF. Written as DNA, the CDR3 is TGTGCCAGCAGCTTAGTCCCCCGCGGTGACCTTTACGACGAGCAGTACTTC. The chain has TRBV7-2 and TRBJ2-7, with D unresolved. Germline CDR1 SGHTA, CDR2 FQGNSA. The V end was cut by 1 base, the J end by 5 bases, with 21 bases between. The CDR3 is made up of 17 amino acids.